What follows is one T cell receptor (beta chain) and its context. The PCR used 60 Vbeta and 13 Jbeta primers. Sequencing was performed with immunoSEQ multiplex PCR; in TCRdb, only in-frame clones are kept and a portion is missing. The sample has around 150,000 clones; 78% are singletons. This CDR3 contains 15 residues. After removal of 5 bases from V and 0 bases from J, the junction contained 5 bases not matched to a gene. The germline gives CDR1 SGDLS, CDR2 YYNGEE. The data are from a study of cytomegalovirus exposure and HLA in healthy donors. What was sequenced was PBMCs. The rearrangement joins TRBV9 to TRBJ2-1, with TRBD2 matching over 7 bases. The sequence derives from a male donor in good health and CMV-seronegative. CDR3 in DNA: TGTGCCAGCAGGGGGGGGATAAGCTCCTACAATGAGCAGTTCTTC. It encodes CASRGGISSYNEQFF.